These T cell receptor beta chains were read from a single sample in a study of T-cell memory formation after mild COVID-19. TCRdb independently ran MiXCR on the 5' RACE reads; one entry per CDR3 protein. The profile shows a few hundred thousand distinct CDR3 sequences, roughly 21% of them singletons. Material: PBMCs or a T cell subset sorted from them (not recorded which). These receptors originate from an adult woman who had mild COVID-19 (a few samples of this study predate the infection). Cell type and time point are not known. Both conserved end residues are part of each CDR3. The D gene is left open where the match is weak. Size is stated for part of the rows, as once, few or many counts, or as a class when the clone is expanded.

v_call	clone_size	j_call	d_call	cdr3_aa	cdr3_nt
TRBV5-6	.	TRBJ1-2	.	CASSAGINGYTF	TGTGCCAGCAGCGCCGGGATCAATGGCTACACCTTC
TRBV3-1	.	TRBJ2-1	TRBD2	CASSQASGGVWYEQFF	TGTGCCAGCAGCCAAGCCAGCGGGGGGGTTTGGTATGAGCAGTTCTTC
TRBV6-5	few	TRBJ1-4	.	CASSYSPQLNEKLFF	TGTGCCAGCAGTTACTCGCCTCAGTTAAATGAAAAACTGTTTTTT
TRBV2	.	TRBJ1-1	.	CASKMNTEAFF	TGTGCCAGCAAGATGAACACTGAAGCTTTCTTT
TRBV12-3/TRBV12-4	few	TRBJ2-1	TRBD2	CASSRDGGWGYNEQFF	TGTGCCAGCAGCCGGGACGGGGGGTGGGGGTACAATGAGCAGTTCTTC
TRBV9	.	TRBJ2-1	TRBD2	CASSVGLAGGASYNEQFF	TGTGCCAGCAGCGTGGGCCTAGCGGGGGGGGCTTCCTACAATGAGCAGTTCTTC
TRBV5-1	few	TRBJ2-2	.	CASNSLSSNTGELFF	TGCGCCAGCAACAGCTTATCCTCAAACACCGGGGAGCTGTTTTTT
TRBV7-9	many	TRBJ2-7	TRBD1	CASSFTGDEQYF	TGTGCCAGCAGCTTTACAGGGGACGAGCAGTACTTC
TRBV7-3	few	TRBJ2-1	TRBD1	CASSLRWTGLTLNLNEQFF	TGTGCCAGCAGCTTACGCTGGACAGGGTTGACCCTCAACCTCAATGAGCAGTTCTTC
TRBV4-1	.	TRBJ1-1	.	CASSPRWADEAFF	TGCGCCAGCAGCCCCAGGTGGGCGGATGAAGCTTTCTTT
TRBV20-1	.	TRBJ2-2	TRBD2	CSARSSLGGGFTGELFF	TGCAGTGCTAGATCCTCCCTCGGCGGGGGGTTCACCGGGGAGCTGTTTTTT
TRBV27	.	TRBJ2-3	TRBD2	CASRTGLLQDTQYF	TGTGCCAGCAGGACGGGACTACTCCAAGATACGCAGTATTTT
TRBV11-2	few	TRBJ2-7	TRBD1	CASSPRDRGRREQYF	TGTGCCAGCAGCCCCCGGGACAGGGGGCGTAGGGAGCAGTACTTC
TRBV4-3	.	TRBJ1-2	.	CASSQDHRVGRSNYGYTF	TGCGCCAGCAGCCAAGATCACAGGGTGGGGAGATCTAACTATGGCTACACCTTC
TRBV7-3	few	TRBJ1-6	.	CASSLGVRNSPLHF	TGTGCCAGCAGCTTAGGGGTTAGGAATTCACCCCTCCACTTT
TRBV27	few	TRBJ1-2	.	CASSLKGGNYGYTF	TGTGCCAGCAGTTTAAAGGGGGGTAACTATGGCTACACCTTC
TRBV24-1	.	TRBJ2-7	.	CATSDPGTRGAGEQYF	TGTGCCACCAGTGACCCTGGGACTCGGGGAGCGGGCGAGCAGTACTTC
TRBV20-1	.	TRBJ2-5	TRBD2	CSARVYLAGGHSETQYF	TGCAGTGCTAGAGTCTACCTAGCGGGAGGTCACTCGGAGACCCAGTACTTC
TRBV20-1	few	TRBJ1-4	.	CSARLFDATNEKLFF	TGCAGTGCTAGACTCTTTGATGCAACTAATGAAAAACTGTTTTTT
TRBV5-1	few	TRBJ2-3	.	CASNEGTDTQYF	TGCGCCAGCAACGAAGGCACAGATACGCAGTATTTT
TRBV7-9	.	TRBJ2-7	.	CASRLTGAGEQYF	TGTGCCAGCAGATTAACGGGGGCGGGAGAGCAGTACTTC
TRBV6-6	few	TRBJ2-4	.	CASSYARVHF	TGTGCCAGCAGTTACGCCAGGGTGCACTTC
TRBV12-3/TRBV12-4	few	TRBJ1-2	.	CASSLRPGGIYGYTF	TGTGCCAGCAGTTTACGCCCCGGGGGGATCTATGGCTACACCTTC
TRBV30	.	TRBJ1-1	.	CAWERTGIPTEAFF	TGTGCCTGGGAGAGAACAGGGATCCCGACTGAAGCTTTCTTT
TRBV9	few	TRBJ2-7	.	CASSVGGADYEQYF	TGTGCCAGCAGCGTAGGGGGCGCCGACTACGAGCAGTACTTC
TRBV7-2	few	TRBJ2-3	.	CASSLWQGFADTQYF	TGTGCCAGCAGCTTATGGCAGGGGTTTGCAGATACGCAGTATTTT
TRBV7-6	.	TRBJ1-4	.	CASSTHHQGLGSRSQEKLFF	TGTGCCAGCAGCACCCATCATCAGGGATTGGGGAGTCGGAGTCAGGAAAAACTGTTTTTT
TRBV20-1	few	TRBJ1-1	.	CSARDLLGRTEAFF	TGCAGTGCTAGAGATCTTCTGGGGCGGACTGAAGCTTTCTTT
TRBV12-3/TRBV12-4	few	TRBJ2-5	TRBD2	CASSHTLRALAVGETQYF	TGTGCCAGCAGTCACACCCTCAGGGCCCTAGCGGTTGGGGAGACCCAGTACTTC